This T cell receptor (beta chain) was observed in a study of blood T cell repertoires in COVID-19. Across the study: Acute and convalescent COVID-19 samples came from the United States, Italy and Spain. Nucleic acid was either cDNA or gDNA, and it came from T cells, B-cell-depleted T cells, or PBMCs.

Germline V lookup: CDR1 SGHVS, CDR2 FQNEAQ. With V trimmed by 0 bases and J by 9 bases, 3 bases remained unmatched. This CDR3 comprises 15 residues. Methods used by the authors: Reference gene primer amplification yielded estimated nucleated cell counts. Profiled with immunoSEQ multiplex PCR; TCRdb holds only in-frame clones, not every one. V, J and clone size were drawn from that table, and D and trimming were deduced from the DNA. Here the sample spans 250,000 to 300,000 clones, 75% to 90% being singletons. Specimen: peripheral blood. This sequence joins TRBV7-8 and TRBJ2-1, with TRBD2 matching over 12 bases. The clonotype was recovered from a man aged 30-40 years with active or convalescent COVID-19. CDR3 amino acids: CASSLASSGGVEQFF. As DNA, the CDR3 is TGTGCCAGCAGCTTAGCGTCTAGCGGGGGGGTTGAGCAGTTCTTC.